A single sample gave rise to the 6 T cell receptor beta chains below, sequenced in a study of CD8 T cell repertoires and HIV-1 epitope variants (dated by TCRdb to 2020 to 2022). These TCRs' antigens remain unknown. Library creation used the immunoSEQ multiplex PCR assay. Sourced from immuneACCESS, this table was stored by TCRdb with only in-frame sequences that have V and J called. A share of the clones is absent; for the studies checked, an unresolved V gene accounts for under half, and the remainder has no known explanation. The sample table holds 5,600 or so clones, of which over 50% were seen once. The ten largest clones take up 45% of the sample. What was sequenced was cultured CD8+ T cells derived from PBMCs. The receptors here all came from a male donor with HIV.

This chain connects TRBV7-2 to TRBJ1-2; no definite D call. CDR1 is SGHTA, CDR2 FQGNSA, per germline. V lost 5 bases to trimming and J lost 3 bases, with 10 bases between them. CDR3 length equals 13 residues. CDR3 sequence reads: CASSAGSYYGYTF. CDR3 nucleotide sequence: TGTGCCAGCAGCGCCGGGAGCTACTATGGCTACACCTTC.

This clone was seen a single time. J is TRBJ2-1 and V is TRBV28, with D tentatively TRBD1 (5 bases). CDR3 size: 16 residues. Germline V lookup: CDR1 MDHEN, CDR2 SYDVKM. V lost 5 bases and J lost 0, with 14 bases in between. CDR3: CASSTDRTFSYNEQFF. The CDR3 nucleotides read TGTGCCAGCAGTACTGACAGAACTTTCTCCTACAATGAGCAGTTCTTC.

This clone appeared a few times. The rearrangement uses TRBV27 and TRBJ2-7; D is unclear. Per the germline V gene, CDR1 is MNHEY and CDR2 is SMNVEV (reference sequence). CDR3 length: 12 amino acids. Trimming took off 4 bases at V and 0 bases at J, with 4 bases between the two ends. The CDR3 DNA reads TGTGCCAGCAGTTCGGGCTCCTACGAGCAGTACTTC. Its protein is CASSSGSYEQYF.

This CDR3 reads CASNGQGADGYTF. The CDR3 DNA sequence: TGTGCCAGCAACGGACAGGGGGCGGATGGCTACACCTTC. The V call is TRBV6-1, the J call TRBJ1-2; 11 bases fit TRBD1. With V trimmed by 7 bases and J by 6 bases, 4 bases remained unmatched. This CDR3 has 13 amino acids. From germline, CDR1 is MNHNS and CDR2 SASEGT.

Only one count was recorded for this clone. V and J are TRBV7-3 and TRBJ2-3; D gene unclear. This CDR3 contains 14 residues. CDR1 is SGHTA, CDR2 FQGTGA, per germline. Trimming removed 0 bases at V and 4 bases at J, with 8 bases between. CDR3: CASSLTSRADTQYF. The CDR3 DNA reads TGTGCCAGCAGCTTAACGTCCCGCGCAGATACGCAGTATTTT.

There are a few counts of this clone. The chain carries TRBV4-1 and TRBJ2-1; D might be TRBD2 (5 bases). Germline V gene lookup returns CDR1 MGHRA and CDR2 YSYEKL. V lost 0 bases, J lost 3 bases, and 6 bases lay in between. The CDR3 has 14 amino acids. This chain's CDR3 is CASSQESGYNEQFF. For the CDR3, the DNA is TGCGCCAGCAGCCAAGAAAGCGGCTACAATGAGCAGTTCTTC.